This TCR beta chain was recovered during a study of cytomegalovirus exposure and HLA in healthy donors. Study observations and caveats: Later analysis associated a missense DCLRE1C variant with TCR beta V- and J-gene trimming. Three chains linked to CMV were shown in vitro to be specific for CMV antigens. A prior analysis recorded that most TCR beta V segments were productive about 87% or about 30% of the time.

The PCR was carried out with 60 Vbeta primers and 13 Jbeta primers. Clones were sequenced by immunoSEQ multiplex PCR, and TCRdb holds only the in-frame ones, with some missing. Here the sample spans some 97,000 clones, about 79% being singletons. The germline V gene has CDR1 LGHNA and CDR2 YSLEER. This CDR3 is 16 amino acids long. The junction had 5 bases not matched to a gene; V was cut back by 0 bases and J by 1 base. Concerning this clone: Its target is not known.

The TCR originated in a female donor in good health and CMV-seropositive. The sequenced material came from PBMCs. The chain links TRBV4-3 to TRBJ2-5; 7 nucleotides agree with TRBD2. The CDR3 nucleotides are TGCGCCAGCAGCCAAGATACGGGGGGAACCCAAGAGACCCAGTACTTC. Amino acids: CASSQDTGGTQETQYF.